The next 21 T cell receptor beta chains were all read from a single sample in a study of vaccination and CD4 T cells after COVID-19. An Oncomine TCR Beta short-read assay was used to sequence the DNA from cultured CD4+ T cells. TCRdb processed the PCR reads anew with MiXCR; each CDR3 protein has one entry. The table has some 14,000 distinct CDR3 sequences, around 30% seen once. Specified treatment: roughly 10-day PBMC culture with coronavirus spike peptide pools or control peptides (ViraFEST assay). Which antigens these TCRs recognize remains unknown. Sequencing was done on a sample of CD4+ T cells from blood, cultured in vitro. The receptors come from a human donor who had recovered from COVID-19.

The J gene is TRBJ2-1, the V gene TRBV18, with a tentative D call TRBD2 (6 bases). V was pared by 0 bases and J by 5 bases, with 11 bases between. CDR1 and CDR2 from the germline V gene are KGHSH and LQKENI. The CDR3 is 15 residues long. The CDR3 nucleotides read TGTGCCAGCTCACCACCGGGGAGGAGTAACAATGAGCAGTTCTTC. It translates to CASSPPGRSNNEQFF. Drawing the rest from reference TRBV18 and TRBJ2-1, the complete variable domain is NAGVMQNPRHLVRRRGQEARLRCSPMKGHSHVYWYRQLPEEGLKFMVYLQKENIIDESGMPKERFSAEFPKEGPSILRIQQVVRGDSAAYFCASSPPGRSNNEQFFGPGTRLTVL.

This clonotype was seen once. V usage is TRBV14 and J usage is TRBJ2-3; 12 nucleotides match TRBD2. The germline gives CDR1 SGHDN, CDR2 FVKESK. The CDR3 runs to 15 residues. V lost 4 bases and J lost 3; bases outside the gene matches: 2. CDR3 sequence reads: CASSPGLAGTDTQYF. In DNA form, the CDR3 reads TGTGCCAGCAGCCCTGGACTAGCGGGAACAGATACGCAGTATTTT.

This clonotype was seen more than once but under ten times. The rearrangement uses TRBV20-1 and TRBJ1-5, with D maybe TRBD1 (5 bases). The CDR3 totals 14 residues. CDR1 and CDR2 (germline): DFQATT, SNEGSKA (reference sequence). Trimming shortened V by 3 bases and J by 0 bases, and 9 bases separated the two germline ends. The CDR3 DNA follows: TGCAGTGCTAGCTTGGGGCCTAGCAATCAGCCCCAGCATTTT. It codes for CSASLGPSNQPQHF.

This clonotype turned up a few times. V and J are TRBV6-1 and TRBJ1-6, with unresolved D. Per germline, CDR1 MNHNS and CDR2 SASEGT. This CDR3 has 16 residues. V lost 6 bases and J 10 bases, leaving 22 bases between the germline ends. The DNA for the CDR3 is TGTGCCAGCAGACCCGAGAGGCTCTTATTCAAGTCACCCCTCCACTTT. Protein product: CASRPERLLFKSPLHF.

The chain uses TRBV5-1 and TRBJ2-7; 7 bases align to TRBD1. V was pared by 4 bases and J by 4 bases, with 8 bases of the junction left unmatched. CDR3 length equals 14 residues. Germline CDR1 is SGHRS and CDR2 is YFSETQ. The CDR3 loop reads CASSPRQGPYEQYF. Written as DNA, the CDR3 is TGCGCCAGCAGCCCCCGACAGGGTCCTTACGAGCAGTACTTC.

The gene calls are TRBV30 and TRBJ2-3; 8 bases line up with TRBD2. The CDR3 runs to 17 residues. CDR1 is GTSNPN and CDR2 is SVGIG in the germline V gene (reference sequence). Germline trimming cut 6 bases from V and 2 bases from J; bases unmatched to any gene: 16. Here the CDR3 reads CACSRGAGGIDTDTQYF. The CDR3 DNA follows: TGTGCCTGCTCCCGTGGGGCGGGGGGAATTGACACAGATACGCAGTATTTT.

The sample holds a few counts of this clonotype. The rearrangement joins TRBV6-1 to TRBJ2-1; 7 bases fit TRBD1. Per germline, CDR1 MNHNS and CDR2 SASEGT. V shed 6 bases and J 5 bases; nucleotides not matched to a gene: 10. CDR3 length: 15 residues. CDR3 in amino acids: CASSPRQGGHNEQFF. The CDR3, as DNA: TGTGCCAGCAGCCCGAGACAGGGCGGACACAATGAGCAGTTCTTC.

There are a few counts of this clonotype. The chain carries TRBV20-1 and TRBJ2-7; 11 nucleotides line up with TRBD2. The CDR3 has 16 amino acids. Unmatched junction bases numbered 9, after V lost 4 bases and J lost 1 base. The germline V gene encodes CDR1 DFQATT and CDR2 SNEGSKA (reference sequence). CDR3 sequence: CSATYPGLAVSYEQYF. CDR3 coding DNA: TGCAGTGCTACCTACCCGGGACTAGCGGTTTCCTACGAGCAGTACTTC.

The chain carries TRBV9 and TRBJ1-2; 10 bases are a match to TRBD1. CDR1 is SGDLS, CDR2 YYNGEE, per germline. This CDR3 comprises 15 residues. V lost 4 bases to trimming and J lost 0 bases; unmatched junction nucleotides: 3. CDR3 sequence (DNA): TGTGCCAGCAGCCCGGGACAGGGGACTAACTATGGCTACACCTTC. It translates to CASSPGQGTNYGYTF.

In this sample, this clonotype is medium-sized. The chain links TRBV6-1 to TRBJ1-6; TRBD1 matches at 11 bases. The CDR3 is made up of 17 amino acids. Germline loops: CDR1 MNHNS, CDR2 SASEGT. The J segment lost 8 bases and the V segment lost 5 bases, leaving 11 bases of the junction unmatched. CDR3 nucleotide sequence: TGTGCCAGCAGTAGCCCCCCCGGACAGGGGGCTTATTCACCCCTCCACTTT. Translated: CASSSPPGQGAYSPLHF.

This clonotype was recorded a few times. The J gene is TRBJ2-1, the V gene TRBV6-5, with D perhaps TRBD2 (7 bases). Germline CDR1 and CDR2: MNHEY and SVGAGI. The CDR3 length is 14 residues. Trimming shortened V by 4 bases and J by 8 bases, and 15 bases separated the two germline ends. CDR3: CASSLGGAFDEQFF. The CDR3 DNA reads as TGTGCCAGCAGTTTGGGGGGGGCTTTCGATGAGCAGTTCTTC.

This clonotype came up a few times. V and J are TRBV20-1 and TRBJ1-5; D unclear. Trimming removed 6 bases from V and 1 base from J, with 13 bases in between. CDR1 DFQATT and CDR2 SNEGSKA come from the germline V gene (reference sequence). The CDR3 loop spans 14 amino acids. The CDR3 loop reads CSASLRGSNQPQHF. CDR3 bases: TGCAGTGCGAGTCTCCGGGGAAGCAATCAGCCCCAGCATTTT.

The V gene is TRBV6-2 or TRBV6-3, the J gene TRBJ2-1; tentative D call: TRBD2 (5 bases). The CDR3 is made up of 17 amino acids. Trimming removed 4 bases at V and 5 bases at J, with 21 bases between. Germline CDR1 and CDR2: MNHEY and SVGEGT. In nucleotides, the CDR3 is TGTGCCAGCAGTTCTCGGAGTAGGCTAGCTTTAGACAATGAGCAGTTCTTC. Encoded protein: CASSSRSRLALDNEQFF.

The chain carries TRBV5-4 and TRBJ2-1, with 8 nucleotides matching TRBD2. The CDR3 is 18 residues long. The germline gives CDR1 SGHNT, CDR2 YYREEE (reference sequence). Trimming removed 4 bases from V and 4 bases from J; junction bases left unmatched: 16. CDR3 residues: CASSRPSSSGRGYNEQFF. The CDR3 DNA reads TGTGCCAGCAGCCGACCGAGTTCGAGCGGGAGAGGTTACAATGAGCAGTTCTTC.

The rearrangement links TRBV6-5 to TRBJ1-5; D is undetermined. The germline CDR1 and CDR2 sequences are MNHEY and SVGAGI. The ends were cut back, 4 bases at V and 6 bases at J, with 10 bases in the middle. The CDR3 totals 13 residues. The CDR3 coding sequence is TGTGCCAGCAGTTTCGTGGGAGGTCAGCCCCAGCATTTT. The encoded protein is CASSFVGGQPQHF.

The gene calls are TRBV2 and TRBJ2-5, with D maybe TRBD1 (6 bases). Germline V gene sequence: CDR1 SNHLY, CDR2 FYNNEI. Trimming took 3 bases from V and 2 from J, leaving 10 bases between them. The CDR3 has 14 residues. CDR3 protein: CASSDDRTQETQYF. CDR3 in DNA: TGTGCCAGCAGTGACGACAGGACTCAAGAGACCCAGTACTTC.

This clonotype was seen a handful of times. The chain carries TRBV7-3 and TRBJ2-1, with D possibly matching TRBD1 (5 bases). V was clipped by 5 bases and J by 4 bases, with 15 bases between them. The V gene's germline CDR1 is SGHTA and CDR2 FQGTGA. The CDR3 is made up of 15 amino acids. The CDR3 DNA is TGTGCCAGCAGCCCCTACGCCCAGGGTTACAATGAGCAGTTCTTC. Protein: CASSPYAQGYNEQFF.

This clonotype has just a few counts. This CDR3 is CASRDGWDFSTEAFF. The CDR3 DNA reads TGTGCCAGCAGGGACGGATGGGATTTTAGCACTGAAGCTTTCTTT. This chain joins TRBV7-6 and TRBJ1-1; D gene ambiguous. CDR3 length equals 15 residues. With 6 bases removed from V and 4 bases from J, the gap between germline ends came to 18 bases. CDR1 SGHVS and CDR2 FNYEAQ come from the germline V gene.

Here the CDR3 DNA reads TGTGCCAGCAGCGTCGACAGGGAAAAACTGTTTTTT. This translates into CASSVDREKLFF. The V call is TRBV7-9, the J call TRBJ1-4, with D possibly being TRBD1 (6 bases). Germline assignment: CDR1 SEHNR and CDR2 FQNEAQ (reference sequence). This CDR3 has 12 residues. V was shortened by 5 bases and J by 8 bases, with 9 bases between the two germline ends.

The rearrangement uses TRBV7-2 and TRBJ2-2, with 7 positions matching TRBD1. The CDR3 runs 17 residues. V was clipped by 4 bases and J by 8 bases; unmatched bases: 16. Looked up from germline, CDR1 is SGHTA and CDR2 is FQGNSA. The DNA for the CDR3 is TGTGCCAGCAGCTCGCTCAGGGGGTATGACGCGAGGGGGGAGCTGTTTTTT. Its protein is CASSSLRGYDARGELFF.

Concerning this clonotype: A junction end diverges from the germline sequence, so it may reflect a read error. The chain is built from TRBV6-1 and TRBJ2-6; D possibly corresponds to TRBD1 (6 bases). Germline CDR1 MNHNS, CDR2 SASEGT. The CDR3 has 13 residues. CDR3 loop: CACRGSGANVLTF. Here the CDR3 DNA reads TGTGCCTGCAGGGGCTCTGGGGCCAACGTCCTGACTTTC.